This TCR beta chain is drawn from a study of blood T cell repertoires in COVID-19. Turning to the study itself: Donors in the United States, Italy and Spain gave samples during acute or convalescent COVID-19.

Produced via immunoSEQ multiplex PCR; TCRdb's table is partial and in-frame only. The data contain approximately 390,000 clones, approximately 91% of them singletons. Trimming removed 5 bases at V and 5 bases at J, with 12 bases between. The CDR3 extends over 13 amino acids. The participants were between roughly 18 and 89 years old and came from under 25 US areas. Which cohort a participant joined came from the clinical history participants gave. The sequencing sample was made of PBMCs or T cells enriched from blood (not recorded which). This sequence joins TRBV12-3 or TRBV12-4 and TRBJ1-2, with D perhaps matching TRBD1 (6 bases). This TCR came from a woman aged 40 to 49 with acute COVID-19. Written as DNA, the CDR3 is TGTGCCAGCAGTCAGGGGAAAGGTTATGGCTACACCTTC. This translates into CASSQGKGYGYTF.